This T cell receptor beta chain stems from a study of cytomegalovirus exposure and HLA in healthy donors. Regarding the study as a whole: In vitro data verified a few CMV-associated chains as specific for CMV antigens.

Germline values: CDR1 SEHNR, CDR2 FQNEAQ (reference sequence). CDR3 length: 13 amino acids. The V end was cut by 5 bases, the J end by 2 bases, with 9 bases between. A remark on this clone: Its target is unknown.

The table came from immunoSEQ multiplex PCR; TCRdb's copy has only in-frame clones and leaves some out. The profile shows more than 90,000 clones, around 88% of them singletons. Sequencing used PBMCs. V gene TRBV7-9 combines with J gene TRBJ1-1, with D perhaps TRBD1 (5 bases). This sequence originates from a man between 18 and 29 years old in good health and CMV-seronegative. DNA of the CDR3: TGTGCCAGCAGCGCGCAGGGTAACACTGAAGCTTTCTTT. Translated, it gives CASSAQGNTEAFF.